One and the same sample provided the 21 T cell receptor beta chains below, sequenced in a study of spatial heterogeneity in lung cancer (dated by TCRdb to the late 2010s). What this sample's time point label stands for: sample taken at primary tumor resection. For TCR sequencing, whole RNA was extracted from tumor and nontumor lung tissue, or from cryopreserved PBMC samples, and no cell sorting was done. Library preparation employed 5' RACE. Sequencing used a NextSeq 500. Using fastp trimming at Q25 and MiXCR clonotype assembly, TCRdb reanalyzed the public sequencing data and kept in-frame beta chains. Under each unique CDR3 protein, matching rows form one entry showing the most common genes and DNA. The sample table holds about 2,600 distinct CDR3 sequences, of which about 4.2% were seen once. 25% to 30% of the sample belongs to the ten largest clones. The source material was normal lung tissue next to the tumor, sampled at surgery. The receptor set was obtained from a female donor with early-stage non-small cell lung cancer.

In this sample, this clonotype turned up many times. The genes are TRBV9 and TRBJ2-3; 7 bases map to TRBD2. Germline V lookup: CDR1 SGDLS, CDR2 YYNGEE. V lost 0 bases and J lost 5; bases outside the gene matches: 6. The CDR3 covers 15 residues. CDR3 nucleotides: TGTGCCAGCAGCGTAGAGCGGGGAGGGAGAGATACGCAGTATTTT. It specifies CASSVERGGRDTQYF.

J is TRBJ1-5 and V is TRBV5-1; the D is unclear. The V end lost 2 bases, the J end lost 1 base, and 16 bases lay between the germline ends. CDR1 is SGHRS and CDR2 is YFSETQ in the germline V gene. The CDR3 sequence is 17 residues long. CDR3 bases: TGCGCCAGCAGCTTAGATGGAAGGGAAGGGAGCAATCAGCCCCAGCATTTT. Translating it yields CASSLDGREGSNQPQHF.

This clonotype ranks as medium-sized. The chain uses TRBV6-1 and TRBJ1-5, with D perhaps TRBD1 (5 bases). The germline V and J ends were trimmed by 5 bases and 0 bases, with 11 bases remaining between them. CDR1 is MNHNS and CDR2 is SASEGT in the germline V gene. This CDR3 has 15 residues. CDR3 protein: CASSLSGDSNQPQHF. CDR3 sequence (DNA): TGTGCCAGCAGTTTATCGGGGGATAGCAATCAGCCCCAGCATTTT.

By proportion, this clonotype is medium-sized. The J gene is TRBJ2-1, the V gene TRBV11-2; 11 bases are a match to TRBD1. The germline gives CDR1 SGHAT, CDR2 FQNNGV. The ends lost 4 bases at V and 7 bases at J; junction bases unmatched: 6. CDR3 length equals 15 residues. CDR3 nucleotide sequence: TGTGCCAGCAGCTCCGGGACAGGGGGAGTTAATGAGCAGTTCTTC. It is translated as CASSSGTGGVNEQFF. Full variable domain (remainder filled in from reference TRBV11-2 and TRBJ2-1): EAGVAQSPRYKIIEKRQSVAFWCNPISGHATLYWYQQILGQGPKLLIQFQNNGVVDDSQLPKDRFSAERLKGVDSTLKIQPAKLEDSAVYLCASSSGTGGVNEQFFGPGTRLTVL.

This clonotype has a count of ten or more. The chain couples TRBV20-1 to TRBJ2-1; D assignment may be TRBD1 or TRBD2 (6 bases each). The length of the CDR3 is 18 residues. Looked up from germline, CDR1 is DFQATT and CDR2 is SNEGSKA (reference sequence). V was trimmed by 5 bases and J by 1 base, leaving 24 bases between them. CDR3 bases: TGCAGTGCTGATAGGCGGCTAGCCAGGGGAGGATCCTACAATGAGCAGTTCTTC. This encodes CSADRRLARGGSYNEQFF.

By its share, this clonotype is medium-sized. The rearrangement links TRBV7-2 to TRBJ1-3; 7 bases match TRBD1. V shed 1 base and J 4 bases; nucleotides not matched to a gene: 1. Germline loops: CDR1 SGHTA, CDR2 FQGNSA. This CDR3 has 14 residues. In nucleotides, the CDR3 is TGTGCCAGCAGCTTAGGGACAGGCGGAAACACCATATATTTT. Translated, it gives CASSLGTGGNTIYF. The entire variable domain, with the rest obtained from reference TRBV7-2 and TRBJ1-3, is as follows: GAGVSQSPSNKVTEKGKDVELRCDPISGHTALYWYRQSLGQGLEFLIYFQGNSAPDKSGLPSDRFSAERTGGSVSTLTIQRTQQEDSAVYLCASSLGTGGNTIYFGEGSWLTVV.

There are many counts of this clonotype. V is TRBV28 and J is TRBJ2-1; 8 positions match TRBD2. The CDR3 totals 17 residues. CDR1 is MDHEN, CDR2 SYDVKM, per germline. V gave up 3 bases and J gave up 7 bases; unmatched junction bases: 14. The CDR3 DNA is TGTGCCAGCAGTTTTTTAGGCGGGAGGACACCCCAGAATGAGCAGTTCTTC. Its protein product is CASSFLGGRTPQNEQFF. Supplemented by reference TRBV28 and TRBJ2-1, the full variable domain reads DVKVTQSSRYLVKRTGEKVFLECVQDMDHENMFWYRQDPGLGLRLIYFSYDVKMKEKGDIPEGYSVSREKKERFSLILESASTNQTSMYLCASSFLGGRTPQNEQFFGPGTRLTVL.

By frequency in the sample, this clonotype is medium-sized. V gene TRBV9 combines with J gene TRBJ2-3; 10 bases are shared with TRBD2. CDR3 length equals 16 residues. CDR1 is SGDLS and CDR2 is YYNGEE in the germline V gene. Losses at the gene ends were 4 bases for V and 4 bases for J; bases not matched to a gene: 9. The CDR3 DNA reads TGTGCCAGCAGCTTTACGGGACTAGCGACCGCAGATACGCAGTATTTT. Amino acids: CASSFTGLATADTQYF.

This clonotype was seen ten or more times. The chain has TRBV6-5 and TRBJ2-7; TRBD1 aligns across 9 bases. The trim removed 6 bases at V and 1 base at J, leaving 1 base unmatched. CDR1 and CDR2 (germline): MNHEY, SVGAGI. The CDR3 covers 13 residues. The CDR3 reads CASRTGGSYEQYF. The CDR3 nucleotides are TGTGCCAGCAGGACAGGGGGGTCCTACGAGCAGTACTTC.

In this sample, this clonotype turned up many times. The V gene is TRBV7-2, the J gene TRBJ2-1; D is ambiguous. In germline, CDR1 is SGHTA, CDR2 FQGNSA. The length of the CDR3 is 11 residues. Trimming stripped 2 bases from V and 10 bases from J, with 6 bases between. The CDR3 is CASSLLREQFF. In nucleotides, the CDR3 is TGTGCCAGCAGCTTACTGAGGGAGCAGTTCTTC.

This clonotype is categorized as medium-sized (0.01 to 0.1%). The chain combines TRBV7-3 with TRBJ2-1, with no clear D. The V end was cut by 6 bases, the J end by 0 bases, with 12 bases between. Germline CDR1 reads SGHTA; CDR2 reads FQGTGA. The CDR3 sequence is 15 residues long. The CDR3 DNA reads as TGTGCCAGCAGTCCGGCCCCGAGCTCCTACAATGAGCAGTTCTTC. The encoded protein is CASSPAPSSYNEQFF.

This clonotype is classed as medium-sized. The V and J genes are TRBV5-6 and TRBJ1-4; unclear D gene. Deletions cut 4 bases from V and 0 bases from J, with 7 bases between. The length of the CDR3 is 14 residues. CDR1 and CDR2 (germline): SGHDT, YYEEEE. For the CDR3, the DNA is TGTGCCAGCAGCGGGATTGCAACTAATGAAAAACTGTTTTTT. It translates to CASSGIATNEKLFF.

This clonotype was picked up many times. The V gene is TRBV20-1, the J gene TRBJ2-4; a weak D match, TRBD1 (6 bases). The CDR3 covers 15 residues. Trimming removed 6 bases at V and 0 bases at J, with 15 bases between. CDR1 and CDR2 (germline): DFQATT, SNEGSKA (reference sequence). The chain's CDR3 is CSARTEILAKNIQYF. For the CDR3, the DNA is TGCAGTGCCCGGACAGAAATTCTAGCCAAAAACATTCAGTACTTC.

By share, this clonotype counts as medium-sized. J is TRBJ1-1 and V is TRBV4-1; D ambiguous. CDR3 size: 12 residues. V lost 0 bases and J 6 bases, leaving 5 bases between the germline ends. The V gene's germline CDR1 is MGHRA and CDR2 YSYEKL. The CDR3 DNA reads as TGCGCCAGCAGCCAAGATAGGGCTGAAGCTTTCTTT. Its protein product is CASSQDRAEAFF.

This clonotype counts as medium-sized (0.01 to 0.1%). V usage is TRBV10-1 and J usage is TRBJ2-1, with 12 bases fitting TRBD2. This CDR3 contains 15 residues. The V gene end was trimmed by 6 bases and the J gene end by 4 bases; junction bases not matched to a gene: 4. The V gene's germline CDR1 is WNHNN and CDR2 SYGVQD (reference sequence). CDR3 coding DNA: TGCGCCAGCAGGACTAGCGGGAGCCTTTACAATGAGCAGTTCTTC. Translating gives CASRTSGSLYNEQFF.

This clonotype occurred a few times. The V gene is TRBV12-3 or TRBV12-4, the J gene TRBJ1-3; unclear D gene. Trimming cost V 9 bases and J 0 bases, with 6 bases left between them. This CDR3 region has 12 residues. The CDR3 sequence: CASRISGNTIYF. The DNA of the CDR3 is TGTGCCAGTCGAATCTCTGGAAACACCATATATTTT.

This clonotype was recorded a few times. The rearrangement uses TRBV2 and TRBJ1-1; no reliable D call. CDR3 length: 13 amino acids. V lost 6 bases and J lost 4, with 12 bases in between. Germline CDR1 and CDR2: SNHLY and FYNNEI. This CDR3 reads CASSGRRGTEAFF. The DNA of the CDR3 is TGTGCCAGCAGCGGACGGCGGGGCACTGAAGCTTTCTTT.

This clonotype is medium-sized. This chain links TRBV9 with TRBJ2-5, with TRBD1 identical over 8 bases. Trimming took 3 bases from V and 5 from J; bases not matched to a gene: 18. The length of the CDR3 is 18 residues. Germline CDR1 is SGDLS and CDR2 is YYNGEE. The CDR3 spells CASSAPQRGQGRGETQYF. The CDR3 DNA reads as TGTGCCAGCAGCGCCCCTCAGCGAGGACAGGGTCGCGGGGAGACCCAGTACTTC.

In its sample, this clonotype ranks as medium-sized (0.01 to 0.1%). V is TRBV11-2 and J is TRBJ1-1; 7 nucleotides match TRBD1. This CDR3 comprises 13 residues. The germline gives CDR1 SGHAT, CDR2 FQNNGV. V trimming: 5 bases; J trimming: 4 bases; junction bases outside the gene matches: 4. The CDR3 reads CASSPPGGTEAFF. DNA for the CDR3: TGTGCCAGCAGCCCCCCAGGGGGCACTGAAGCTTTCTTT.

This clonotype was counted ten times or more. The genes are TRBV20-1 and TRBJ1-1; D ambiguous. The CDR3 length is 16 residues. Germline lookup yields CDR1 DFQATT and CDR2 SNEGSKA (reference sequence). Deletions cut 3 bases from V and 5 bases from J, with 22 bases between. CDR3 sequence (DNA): TGCAGTGCTAGTCCCAGACGACTAACCGCGGGGACTGAAGCTTTCTTT. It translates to CSASPRRLTAGTEAFF.

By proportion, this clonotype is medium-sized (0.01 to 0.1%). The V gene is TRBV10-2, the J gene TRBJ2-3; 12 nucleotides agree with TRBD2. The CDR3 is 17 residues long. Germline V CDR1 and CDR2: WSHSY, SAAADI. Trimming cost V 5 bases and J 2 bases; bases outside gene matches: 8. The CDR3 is CASSSLAGGAHTDTQYF. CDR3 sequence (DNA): TGCGCCAGCAGTTCCCTAGCGGGGGGGGCCCACACAGATACGCAGTATTTT.